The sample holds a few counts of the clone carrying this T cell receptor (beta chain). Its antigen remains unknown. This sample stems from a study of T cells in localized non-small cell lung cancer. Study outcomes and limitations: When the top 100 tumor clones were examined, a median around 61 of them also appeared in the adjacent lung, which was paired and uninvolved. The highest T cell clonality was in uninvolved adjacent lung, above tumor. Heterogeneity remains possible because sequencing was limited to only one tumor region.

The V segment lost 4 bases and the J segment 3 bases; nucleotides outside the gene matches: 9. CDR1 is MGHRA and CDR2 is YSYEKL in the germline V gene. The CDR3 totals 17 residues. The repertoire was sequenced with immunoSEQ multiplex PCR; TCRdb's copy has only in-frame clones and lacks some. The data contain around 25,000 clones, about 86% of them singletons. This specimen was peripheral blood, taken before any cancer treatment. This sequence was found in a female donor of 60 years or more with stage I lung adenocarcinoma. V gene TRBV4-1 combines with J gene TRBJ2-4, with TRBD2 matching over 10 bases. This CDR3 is CASSLTLPSGGKNIQYF. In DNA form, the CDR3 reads TGCGCCAGCAGCCTCACCCTTCCTAGCGGGGGCAAAAACATTCAGTACTTC.